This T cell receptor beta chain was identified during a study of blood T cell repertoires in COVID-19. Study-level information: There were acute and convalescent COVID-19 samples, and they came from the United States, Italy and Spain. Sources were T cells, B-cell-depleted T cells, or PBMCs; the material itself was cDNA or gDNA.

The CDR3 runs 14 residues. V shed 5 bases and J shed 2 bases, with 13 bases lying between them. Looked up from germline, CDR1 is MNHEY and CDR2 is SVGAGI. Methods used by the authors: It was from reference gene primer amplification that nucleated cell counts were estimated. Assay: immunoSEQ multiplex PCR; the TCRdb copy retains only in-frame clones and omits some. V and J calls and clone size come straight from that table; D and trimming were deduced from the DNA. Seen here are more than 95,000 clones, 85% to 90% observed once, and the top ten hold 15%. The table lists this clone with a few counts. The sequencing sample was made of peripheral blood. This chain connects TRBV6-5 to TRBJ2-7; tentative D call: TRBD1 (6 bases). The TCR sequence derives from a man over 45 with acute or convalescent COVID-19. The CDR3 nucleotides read TGTGCCAGCAGTCGGGACACTCGGACCTACGAGCAGTACTTC. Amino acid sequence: CASSRDTRTYEQYF.